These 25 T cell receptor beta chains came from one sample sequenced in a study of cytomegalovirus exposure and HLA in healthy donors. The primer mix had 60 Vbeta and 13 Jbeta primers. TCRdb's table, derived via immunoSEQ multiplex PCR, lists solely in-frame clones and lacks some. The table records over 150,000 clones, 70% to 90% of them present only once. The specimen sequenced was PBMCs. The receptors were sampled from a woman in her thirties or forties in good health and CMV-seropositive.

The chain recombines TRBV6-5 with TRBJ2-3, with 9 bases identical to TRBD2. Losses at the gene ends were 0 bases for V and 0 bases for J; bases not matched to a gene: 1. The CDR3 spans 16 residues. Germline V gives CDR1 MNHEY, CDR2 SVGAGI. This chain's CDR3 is CASSYSAGGSTDTQYF. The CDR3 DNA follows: TGTGCCAGCAGTTACTCGGCGGGAGGGAGCACAGATACGCAGTATTTT.

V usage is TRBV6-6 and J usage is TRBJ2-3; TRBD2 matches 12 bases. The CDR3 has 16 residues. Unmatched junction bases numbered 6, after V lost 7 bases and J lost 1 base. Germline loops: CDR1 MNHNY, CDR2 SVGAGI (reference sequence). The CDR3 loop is CASKKTSGSGTDTQYF. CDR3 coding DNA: TGTGCCAGCAAGAAGACTAGCGGGAGCGGCACAGATACGCAGTATTTT.

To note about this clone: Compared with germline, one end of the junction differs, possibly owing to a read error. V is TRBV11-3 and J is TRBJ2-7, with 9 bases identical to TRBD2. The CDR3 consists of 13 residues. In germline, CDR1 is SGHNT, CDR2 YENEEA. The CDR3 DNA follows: TGTGCCAGCAGGTTAGCGGGAGACTACGAGCAGTACTTC. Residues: CASRLAGDYEQYF.

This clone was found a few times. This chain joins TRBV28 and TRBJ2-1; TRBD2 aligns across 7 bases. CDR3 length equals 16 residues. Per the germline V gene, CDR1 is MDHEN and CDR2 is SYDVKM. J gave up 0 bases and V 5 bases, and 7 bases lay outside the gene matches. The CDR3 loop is CASSTTRERSYNEQFF. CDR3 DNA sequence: TGTGCCAGCAGTACCACGCGGGAGCGCTCCTACAATGAGCAGTTCTTC.

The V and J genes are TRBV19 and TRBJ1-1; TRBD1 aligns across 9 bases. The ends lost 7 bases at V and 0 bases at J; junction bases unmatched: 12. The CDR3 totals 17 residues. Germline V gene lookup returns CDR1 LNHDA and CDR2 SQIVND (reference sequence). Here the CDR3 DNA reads TGTGCCAGTATTGCCCGAACAGGGGGCGTCTTGAACACTGAAGCTTTCTTT. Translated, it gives CASIARTGGVLNTEAFF.

The CDR3 region has the DNA TGTGCCAGCAGCCCCGCCGGAAGGGGACAGGGTCAGTACTTC. Its translation is CASSPAGRGQGQYF. V and J are TRBV7-9 and TRBJ2-7; 9 bases are a match to TRBD1. Losses at the gene ends were 5 bases for V and 10 bases for J; bases not matched to a gene: 12. The CDR3 runs 14 residues. The germline CDR1 and CDR2 sequences are SEHNR and FQNEAQ (reference sequence).

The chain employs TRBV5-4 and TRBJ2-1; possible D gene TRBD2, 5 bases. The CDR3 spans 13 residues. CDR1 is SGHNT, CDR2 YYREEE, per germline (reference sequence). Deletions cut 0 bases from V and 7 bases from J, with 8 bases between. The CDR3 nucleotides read TGTGCCAGCAGCTTGGCACGGGGAAATGAGCAGTTCTTC. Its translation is CASSLARGNEQFF.

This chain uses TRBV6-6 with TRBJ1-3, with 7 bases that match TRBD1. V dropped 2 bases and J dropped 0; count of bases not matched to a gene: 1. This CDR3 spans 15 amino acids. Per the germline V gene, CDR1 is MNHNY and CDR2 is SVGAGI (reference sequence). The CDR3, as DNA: TGTGCCAGCAGTTACGGGGACAGCTCTGGAAACACCATATATTTT. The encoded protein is CASSYGDSSGNTIYF.

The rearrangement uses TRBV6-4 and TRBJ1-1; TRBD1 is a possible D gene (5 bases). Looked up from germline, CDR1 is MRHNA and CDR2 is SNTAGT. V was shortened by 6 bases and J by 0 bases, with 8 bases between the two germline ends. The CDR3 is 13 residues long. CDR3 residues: CASRAGLNTEAFF. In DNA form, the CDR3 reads TGTGCCAGCAGGGCAGGGTTGAACACTGAAGCTTTCTTT.

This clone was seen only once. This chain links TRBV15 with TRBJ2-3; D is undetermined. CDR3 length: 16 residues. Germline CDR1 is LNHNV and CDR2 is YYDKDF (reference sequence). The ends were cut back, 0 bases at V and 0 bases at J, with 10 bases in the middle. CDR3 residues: CATSRDSPVSTDTQYF. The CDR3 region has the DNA TGTGCCACCAGCAGAGATTCGCCGGTAAGCACAGATACGCAGTATTTT.

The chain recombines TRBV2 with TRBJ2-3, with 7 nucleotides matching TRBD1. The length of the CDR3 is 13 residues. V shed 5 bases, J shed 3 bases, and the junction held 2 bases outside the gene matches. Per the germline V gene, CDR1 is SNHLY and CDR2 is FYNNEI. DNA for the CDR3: TGTGCCAGCAGTTCGGACAGGACAGATACGCAGTATTTT. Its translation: CASSSDRTDTQYF.

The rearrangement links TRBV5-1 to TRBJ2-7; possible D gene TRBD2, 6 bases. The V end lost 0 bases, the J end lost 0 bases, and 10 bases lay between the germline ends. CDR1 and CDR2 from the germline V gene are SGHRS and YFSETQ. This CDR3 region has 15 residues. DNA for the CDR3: TGCGCCAGCAGCTTGGTACTCGGGAGCTCCTACGAGCAGTACTTC. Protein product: CASSLVLGSSYEQYF.

Here the CDR3 reads CASGGGLAGTDTQYF. The CDR3 bases are TGTGCCAGCGGTGGAGGACTAGCGGGAACAGATACGCAGTATTTT. The J gene is TRBJ2-3, the V gene TRBV6-1, with 12 bases lining up with TRBD2. The CDR3 loop spans 15 amino acids. The V gene end was trimmed by 8 bases and the J gene end by 3 bases; junction bases not matched to a gene: 6. Germline V gives CDR1 MNHNS, CDR2 SASEGT.

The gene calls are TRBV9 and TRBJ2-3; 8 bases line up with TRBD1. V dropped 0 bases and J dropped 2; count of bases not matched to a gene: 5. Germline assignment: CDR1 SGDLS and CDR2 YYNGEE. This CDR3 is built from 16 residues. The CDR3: CASSVVGQGSTDTQYF. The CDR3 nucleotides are TGTGCCAGCAGCGTAGTAGGACAGGGATCCACAGATACGCAGTATTTT.

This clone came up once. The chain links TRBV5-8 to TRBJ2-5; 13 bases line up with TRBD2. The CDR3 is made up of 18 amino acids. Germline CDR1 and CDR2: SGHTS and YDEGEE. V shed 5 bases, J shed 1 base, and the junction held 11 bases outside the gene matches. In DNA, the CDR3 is TGTGCCAGCAGTACACCGGGACTAGCGGGATGGGTCCAAGAGACCCAGTACTTC. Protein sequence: CASSTPGLAGWVQETQYF. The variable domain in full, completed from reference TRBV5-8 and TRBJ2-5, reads EAGVTQSPTHLIKTRGQQATLRCSPISGHTSVYWYQQALGLGLQFLLWYDEGEERNRGNFPPRFSGRQFPNYSSELNVNALELEDSALYLCASSTPGLAGWVQETQYFGPGTRLLVL.

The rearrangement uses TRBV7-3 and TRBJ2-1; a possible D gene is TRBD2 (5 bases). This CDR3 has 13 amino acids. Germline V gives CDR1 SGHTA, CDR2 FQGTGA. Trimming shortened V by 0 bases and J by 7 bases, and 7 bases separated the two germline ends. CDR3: CASSLTAENEQFF. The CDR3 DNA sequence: TGTGCCAGCAGCTTAACAGCGGAGAATGAGCAGTTCTTC.

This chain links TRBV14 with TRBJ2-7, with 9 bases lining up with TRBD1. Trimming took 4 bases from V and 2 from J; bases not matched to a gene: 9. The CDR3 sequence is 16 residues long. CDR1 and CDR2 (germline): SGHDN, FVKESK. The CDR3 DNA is TGTGCCAGCAGCCGAGCCCCGGGGGACAGGGCCTACGAGCAGTACTTC. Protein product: CASSRAPGDRAYEQYF.

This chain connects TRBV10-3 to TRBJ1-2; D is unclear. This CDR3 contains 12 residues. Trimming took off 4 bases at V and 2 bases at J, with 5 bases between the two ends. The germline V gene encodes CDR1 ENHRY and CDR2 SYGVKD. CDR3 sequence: CAISGENYGYTF. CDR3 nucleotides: TGTGCCATCAGTGGTGAGAACTATGGCTACACCTTC.

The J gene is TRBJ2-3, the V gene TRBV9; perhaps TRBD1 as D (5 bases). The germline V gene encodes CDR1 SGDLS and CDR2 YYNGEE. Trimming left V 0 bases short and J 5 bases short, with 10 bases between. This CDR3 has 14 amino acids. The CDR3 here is CASSVDGRVDTQYF. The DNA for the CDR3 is TGTGCCAGCAGCGTAGATGGCAGGGTAGATACGCAGTATTTT.

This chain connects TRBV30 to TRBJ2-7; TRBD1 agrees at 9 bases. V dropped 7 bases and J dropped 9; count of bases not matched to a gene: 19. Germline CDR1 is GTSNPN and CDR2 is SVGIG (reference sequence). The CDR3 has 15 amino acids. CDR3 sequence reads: CASTPGTGLQEGQYF. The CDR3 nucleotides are TGTGCCTCTACTCCCGGGACAGGGCTTCAGGAGGGGCAGTACTTC.

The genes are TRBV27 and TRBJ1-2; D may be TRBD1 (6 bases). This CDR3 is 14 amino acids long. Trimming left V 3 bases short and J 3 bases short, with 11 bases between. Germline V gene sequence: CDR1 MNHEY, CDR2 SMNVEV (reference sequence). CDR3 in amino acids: CASSFDSGDYGYTF. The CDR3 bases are TGTGCCAGCAGTTTTGACTCAGGGGACTATGGCTACACCTTC.

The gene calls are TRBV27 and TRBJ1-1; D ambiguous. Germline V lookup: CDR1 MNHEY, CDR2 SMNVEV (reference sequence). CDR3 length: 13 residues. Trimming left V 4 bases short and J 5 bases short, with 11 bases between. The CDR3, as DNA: TGTGCCAGCAGTTCTTTAACGCGGACTGAAGCTTTCTTT. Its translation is CASSSLTRTEAFF.

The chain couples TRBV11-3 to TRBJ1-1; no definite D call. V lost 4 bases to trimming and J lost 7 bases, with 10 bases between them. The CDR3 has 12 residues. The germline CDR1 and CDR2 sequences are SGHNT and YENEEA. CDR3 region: CASSSTASEAFF. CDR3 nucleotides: TGTGCCAGCAGCTCTACCGCAAGTGAAGCTTTCTTT.

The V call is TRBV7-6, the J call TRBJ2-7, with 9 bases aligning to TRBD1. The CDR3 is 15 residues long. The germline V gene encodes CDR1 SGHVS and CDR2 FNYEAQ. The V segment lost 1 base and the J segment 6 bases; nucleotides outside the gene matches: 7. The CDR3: CASSLVGTGFREQYF. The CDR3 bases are TGTGCCAGCAGCTTAGTGGGGACAGGGTTTCGCGAGCAGTACTTC.

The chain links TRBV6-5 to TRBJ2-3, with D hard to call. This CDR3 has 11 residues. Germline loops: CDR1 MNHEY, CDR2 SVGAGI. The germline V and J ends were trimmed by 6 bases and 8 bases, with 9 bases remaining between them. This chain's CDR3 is CASSYDSTQYF. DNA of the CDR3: TGTGCCAGCAGCTACGATAGTACGCAGTATTTT.